This T cell receptor (beta chain) was captured in a study of T cells in Graves' hyperthyroidism and ophthalmopathy. Whole-study context: Peripheral blood was secured at the point of initial diagnosis, before any treatment. Study-wide findings and caveats: It was a median around 6 months before onset that the model predicted ophthalmopathy. Patients with ophthalmopathy were separated from those with stable hyperthyroidism by a 13 V-J model.

Trimming left V 5 bases short and J 0 bases short, with 10 bases between. This CDR3 has 15 amino acids. TCR beta CDR3 region amplification was performed from RNA transcripts. The study used the HTBI primer set for a first-round RT-PCR of the TCR CDR3. TCRdb recomputed calls from the multiplex PCR reads with MiXCR, one row per CDR3 protein. The sample holds hundreds of thousands of distinct CDR3 sequences; more than 15% are singletons and the top ten take under 3.5%. This clonotype occurred many times. Its matching antigen is unknown. Sequenced: blood. This TCR was sampled from a woman in her thirties or forties with Graves' ophthalmopathy. This sequence joins TRBV12-3 or TRBV12-4 and TRBJ1-4, with a tentative D call TRBD1 (5 bases). The CDR3 here is CASSPTVATNEKLFF. For the CDR3, the DNA is TGTGCCAGCAGTCCGACAGTTGCAACTAATGAAAAACTGTTTTTT.